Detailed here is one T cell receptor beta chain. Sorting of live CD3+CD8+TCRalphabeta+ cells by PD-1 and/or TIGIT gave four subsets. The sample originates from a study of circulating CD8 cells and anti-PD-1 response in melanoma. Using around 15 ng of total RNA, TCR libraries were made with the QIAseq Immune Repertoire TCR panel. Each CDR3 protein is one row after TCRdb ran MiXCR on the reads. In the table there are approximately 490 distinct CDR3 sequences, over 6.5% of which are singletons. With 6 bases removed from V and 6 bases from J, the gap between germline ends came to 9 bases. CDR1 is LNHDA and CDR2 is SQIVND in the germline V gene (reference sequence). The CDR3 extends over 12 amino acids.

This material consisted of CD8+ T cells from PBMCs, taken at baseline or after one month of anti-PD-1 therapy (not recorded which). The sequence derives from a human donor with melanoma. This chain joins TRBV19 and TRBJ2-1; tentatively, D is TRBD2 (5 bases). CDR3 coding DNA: TGTGCCAGTAGGGACTCGAGCAATGAGCAGTTCTTC. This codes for CASRDSSNEQFF.